This T cell receptor (beta chain) stems from a study of early stage breast cancer tumors. Study-wide findings and caveats: In about 85% of the 16 patients, blood comparison separated tumor from normal breast.

V lost 7 bases and J lost 4, with 13 bases in between. Germline V gives CDR1 SEHNR, CDR2 FQNEAQ (reference sequence). This CDR3 contains 14 residues. This clone was counted once. What it binds is not known. This table comes from immunoSEQ multiplex PCR, and its TCRdb copy is limited to in-frame clones, with some not included. The sample records some 10,000 clones, about 73% being singletons. The receptor was derived from a person between 35 and 49 years old with breast cancer. The rearrangement uses TRBV7-9 and TRBJ2-2; perhaps TRBD2 as D (5 bases). Sequenced sample: breast tumor tissue. The CDR3 protein is CASTIERSTGELFF. As DNA, the CDR3 is TGTGCCAGCACCATCGAGCGGAGCACCGGGGAGCTGTTTTTT. The whole variable domain, filled in from reference TRBV7-9 and TRBJ2-2, reads DTGVSQNPRHKITKRGQNVTFRCDPISEHNRLYWYRQTLGQGPEFLTYFQNEAQLEKSRLLSDRFSAERPKGSFSTLEIQRTEQGDSAMYLCASTIERSTGELFFGEGSRLTVL.